Listed below are T cell receptor beta chains from one sample, sequenced in a study of T cell responses to AZD1222 COVID-19 vaccine. Assay used: immunoSEQ multiplex PCR; TCRdb lists only in-frame clones, some missing. In the table there are tens of thousands of clones, nearly 90% of which are singletons. The source was peripheral blood, collected 28 days after the second AZD1222 dose. These receptors were taken from an adult who received the AZD1222 COVID-19 vaccine. Both conserved end residues are part of each CDR3. Fields, in order: CDR3 length, J gene, D gene, V gene, clone size, CDR3 DNA, CDR3 protein. A D gene is named only where the DNA matches it firmly. Clone size is not always given. Where it is, it says once, few, many or a class for expanded clones.

len: 15
j_gene: TRBJ2-2
d_gene: .
v_gene: TRBV9
abundance: .
CDR3nt: TGTGCCAGCAGCGTACTAGTTACCAGCTCCGGGGAGCTGTTTTTT
CDR3aa: CASSVLVTSSGELFF

len: 16
j_gene: TRBJ2-3
d_gene: TRBD2
v_gene: TRBV27
abundance: .
CDR3nt: TGTGCCAGCAGTTTAAGGAGCGGGGGGGCATTAGATACGCAGTATTTT
CDR3aa: CASSLRSGGALDTQYF

len: 14
j_gene: TRBJ1-5
d_gene: TRBD1
v_gene: TRBV19
abundance: once
CDR3nt: TGTGCCAGTTGGGACAGGGCCACCAATCAGCCCCAGCATTTT
CDR3aa: CASWDRATNQPQHF

len: 15
j_gene: TRBJ1-5
d_gene: .
v_gene: TRBV6-5
abundance: .
CDR3nt: TGTGCCAGCAGTTACGGTGGGCAGGGTCATCAGCCCCAGCATTTT
CDR3aa: CASSYGGQGHQPQHF

len: 15
j_gene: TRBJ1-5
d_gene: .
v_gene: TRBV7-6
abundance: .
CDR3nt: TGTGCCAGCAGCTTAGTGGGGGGGATGTATCAGCCCCAGCATTTT
CDR3aa: CASSLVGGMYQPQHF

len: 14
j_gene: TRBJ2-1
d_gene: .
v_gene: TRBV5-4
abundance: .
CDR3nt: TGTGCCAGCAGCTTAGGGGGGGTCTCCAATGAGCAGTTCTTC
CDR3aa: CASSLGGVSNEQFF

len: 11
j_gene: TRBJ2-1
d_gene: .
v_gene: TRBV13
abundance: .
CDR3nt: TGTGCCAGCAGCTCGAGCTCTGAGCAGTTCTTC
CDR3aa: CASSSSSEQFF

len: 10
j_gene: TRBJ1-2
d_gene: .
v_gene: TRBV2
abundance: .
CDR3nt: TGTGCCAGCAATGGGGTTGGCTACACCTTC
CDR3aa: CASNGVGYTF

len: 13
j_gene: TRBJ1-4
d_gene: .
v_gene: TRBV14
abundance: .
CDR3nt: TGTGCCAGCAGCCAAGATTGGGCGGGGAAACTGTTTTTT
CDR3aa: CASSQDWAGKLFF

len: 15
j_gene: TRBJ2-2
d_gene: TRBD2
v_gene: TRBV25-1
abundance: .
CDR3nt: TGTGCCAGCAGTGAACTAGCGGAATACACCGGGGAGCTGTTTTTT
CDR3aa: CASSELAEYTGELFF

len: 16
j_gene: TRBJ1-3
d_gene: .
v_gene: TRBV9
abundance: .
CDR3nt: TGTGCCAGCAGCGACCGGGACTCAGCACCTGGAAACACCATATATTTT
CDR3aa: CASSDRDSAPGNTIYF

len: 16
j_gene: TRBJ1-1
d_gene: .
v_gene: TRBV6-6
abundance: .
CDR3nt: TGTGCCAGCAAAGGACCGTCCGGAGTGTCGGACACTGAAGCTTTCTTT
CDR3aa: CASKGPSGVSDTEAFF

len: 16
j_gene: TRBJ2-2
d_gene: TRBD2
v_gene: TRBV30
abundance: .
CDR3nt: TGTGCCTGGGCCGTATCGACTAGCGGGTTTGCCGGGGAGCTGTTTTTT
CDR3aa: CAWAVSTSGFAGELFF

len: 13
j_gene: TRBJ1-5
d_gene: TRBD1
v_gene: TRBV6-5
abundance: .
CDR3nt: TGTGCCAGCAGCAAGGACAGGGCTCAGCCCCAGCATTTT
CDR3aa: CASSKDRAQPQHF

len: 13
j_gene: TRBJ1-2
d_gene: .
v_gene: TRBV29-1
abundance: .
CDR3nt: TGCAGCGTTGAAGTACCCTCGGCCTATGGCTACACCTTC
CDR3aa: CSVEVPSAYGYTF

len: 15
j_gene: TRBJ1-1
d_gene: .
v_gene: TRBV5-1
abundance: .
CDR3nt: TGCGCCAGCAGCTTGGCCTGGGGGGCCAACACTGAAGCTTTCTTT
CDR3aa: CASSLAWGANTEAFF

len: 14
j_gene: TRBJ1-4
d_gene: TRBD1
v_gene: TRBV30
abundance: .
CDR3nt: TGTGCCTGGTGCCGACAGGGGTCCGGGGCAAAACTGTTTTTT
CDR3aa: CAWCRQGSGAKLFF

len: 13
j_gene: TRBJ1-5
d_gene: .
v_gene: TRBV18
abundance: .
CDR3nt: TGTGCCAGCTCCCTTCCCAGGGGTCAGCCCCAGCATTTT
CDR3aa: CASSLPRGQPQHF

len: 15
j_gene: TRBJ2-7
d_gene: TRBD1
v_gene: TRBV15
abundance: .
CDR3nt: TGTGCCACCAGCAGAGGGACAGGGCCCTTCCACGAGCAGTACTTC
CDR3aa: CATSRGTGPFHEQYF

len: 13
j_gene: TRBJ2-3
d_gene: .
v_gene: TRBV6-5
abundance: .
CDR3nt: TGTGCCAGCAGTTCGACTAGCACAGATACGCAGTATTTT
CDR3aa: CASSSTSTDTQYF

len: 16
j_gene: TRBJ2-1
d_gene: .
v_gene: TRBV6-5
abundance: .
CDR3nt: TGTGCCAGCAGTTACCCTACAGGGTGGAAGAACAATGAGCAGTTCTTC
CDR3aa: CASSYPTGWKNNEQFF

len: 16
j_gene: TRBJ1-4
d_gene: .
v_gene: TRBV4-1
abundance: .
CDR3nt: TGCGCCAGCAGCCAAGATCGGAGGGTTATGGATGAAAAACTGTTTTTT
CDR3aa: CASSQDRRVMDEKLFF

len: 16
j_gene: TRBJ2-3
d_gene: .
v_gene: TRBV5-1
abundance: .
CDR3nt: TGCGCCAGCAGCTTGGCAGGAGTAGCTAACACAGATACGCAGTATTTT
CDR3aa: CASSLAGVANTDTQYF

len: 14
j_gene: TRBJ1-3
d_gene: TRBD1
v_gene: TRBV5-4
abundance: .
CDR3nt: TGTGCCAGCAGCTCGGACAGGGTTGGAAACACCATATATTTT
CDR3aa: CASSSDRVGNTIYF

len: 14
j_gene: TRBJ1-3
d_gene: .
v_gene: TRBV2
abundance: .
CDR3nt: TGTGCCAGCAGTGAACCCTTGAGAGGAAACACCATATATTTT
CDR3aa: CASSEPLRGNTIYF

len: 15
j_gene: TRBJ2-7
d_gene: TRBD2
v_gene: TRBV10-3
abundance: .
CDR3nt: TGTGCCATCAGCTCGGACAAGGGGAGGGGTTACGAGCAGTACTTC
CDR3aa: CAISSDKGRGYEQYF

len: 13
j_gene: TRBJ2-1
d_gene: .
v_gene: TRBV2
abundance: .
CDR3nt: TGTGCCACTTCGGGCGAATCCTACAATGAGCAGTTCTTC
CDR3aa: CATSGESYNEQFF

len: 15
j_gene: TRBJ1-4
d_gene: .
v_gene: TRBV6-5
abundance: few
CDR3nt: TGTGCCATCACCCTCTCGGGGGGCCCTAATGAAAAACTGTTTTTT
CDR3aa: CAITLSGGPNEKLFF

len: 16
j_gene: TRBJ2-7
d_gene: .
v_gene: TRBV6-2/TRBV6-3
abundance: .
CDR3nt: TGTGCCAGCAGTTACGGAACTAGGGCCTTGATCTACGAGCAGTACTTC
CDR3aa: CASSYGTRALIYEQYF

len: 13
j_gene: TRBJ2-3
d_gene: .
v_gene: TRBV19
abundance: .
CDR3nt: TGTGCCAGTAGGCGCGGGGGCACAGATACGCAGTATTTT
CDR3aa: CASRRGGTDTQYF

len: 12
j_gene: TRBJ2-1
d_gene: .
v_gene: TRBV19
abundance: once
CDR3nt: TGTGCCAGTAGTATAGGGGGCAATGAGCAGTTCTTC
CDR3aa: CASSIGGNEQFF

len: 15
j_gene: TRBJ1-1
d_gene: TRBD1
v_gene: TRBV5-1
abundance: .
CDR3nt: TGCGCCAGCAGCCGGGCAGGGGGTATGAACACTGAAGCTTTCTTT
CDR3aa: CASSRAGGMNTEAFF

len: 14
j_gene: TRBJ1-2
d_gene: .
v_gene: TRBV4-1
abundance: few
CDR3nt: TGCGCCAGCAGCCAAGCCCGGGGGGCCTATGGCTACACCTTC
CDR3aa: CASSQARGAYGYTF

len: 13
j_gene: TRBJ1-1
d_gene: .
v_gene: TRBV18
abundance: .
CDR3nt: TGTGCCAGCTCACCACGGAGAAACACTGAAGCTTTCTTT
CDR3aa: CASSPRRNTEAFF

len: 13
j_gene: TRBJ1-1
d_gene: .
v_gene: TRBV2
abundance: once
CDR3nt: TGTGCCAGCACCTGGACCTCGAACACTGAAGCTTTCTTT
CDR3aa: CASTWTSNTEAFF

len: 16
j_gene: TRBJ1-4
d_gene: .
v_gene: TRBV25-1
abundance: .
CDR3nt: TGTGCCAGCAGTGAAACTAGGATGGGGGATAATGAAAAACTGTTTTTT
CDR3aa: CASSETRMGDNEKLFF

len: 15
j_gene: TRBJ1-1
d_gene: TRBD1
v_gene: TRBV28
abundance: .
CDR3nt: TGTGCCAGCAGTTTCCCGGGACAGATGAACACTGAAGCTTTCTTT
CDR3aa: CASSFPGQMNTEAFF

len: 16
j_gene: TRBJ1-6
d_gene: TRBD1
v_gene: TRBV6-1
abundance: once
CDR3nt: TGTGCCAGCAGTGAAACCAGGGACAGCTATAATTCACCCCTCCACTTT
CDR3aa: CASSETRDSYNSPLHF

len: 12
j_gene: TRBJ1-3
d_gene: .
v_gene: TRBV27
abundance: .
CDR3nt: TGTGCCAGCAGTTTAGACGGAAACACCATATATTTT
CDR3aa: CASSLDGNTIYF

len: 13
j_gene: TRBJ1-5
d_gene: TRBD1
v_gene: TRBV12-3/TRBV12-4
abundance: .
CDR3nt: TGTGCCAGCAGCCCTACCGGCGACAGGGCCCAGCATTTT
CDR3aa: CASSPTGDRAQHF

len: 13
j_gene: TRBJ2-1
d_gene: .
v_gene: TRBV27
abundance: .
CDR3nt: TGTGCCAGCAGTTTTAGGCTTAACAATGAGCAGTTCTTC
CDR3aa: CASSFRLNNEQFF

len: 13
j_gene: TRBJ2-3
d_gene: .
v_gene: TRBV6-2/TRBV6-3
abundance: .
CDR3nt: TGTGCCAGCAGTTACGTCGGGGCAGATACGCAGTATTTT
CDR3aa: CASSYVGADTQYF

len: 16
j_gene: TRBJ2-3
d_gene: TRBD2
v_gene: TRBV4-2
abundance: .
CDR3nt: TGTGCCAGCAGCCAAACGACTAGCGGGTTGAGTCGTACGCAGTATTTT
CDR3aa: CASSQTTSGLSRTQYF

len: 15
j_gene: TRBJ2-5
d_gene: .
v_gene: TRBV19
abundance: .
CDR3nt: TGTGCCAGTAGTATAAGGGCCCAGGCCCAAGAGACCCAGTACTTC
CDR3aa: CASSIRAQAQETQYF

len: 14
j_gene: TRBJ2-1
d_gene: TRBD2
v_gene: TRBV7-8
abundance: .
CDR3nt: TGTGCCAGCAGCCCTAGCGGACCCTACAATGAGCAGTTCTTC
CDR3aa: CASSPSGPYNEQFF

len: 17
j_gene: TRBJ2-2
d_gene: .
v_gene: TRBV5-1
abundance: .
CDR3nt: TGCGCCAGCAGCTTTGATGGGGGCCCGACGAACACCGGGGAGCTGTTTTTT
CDR3aa: CASSFDGGPTNTGELFF

len: 14
j_gene: TRBJ2-7
d_gene: TRBD1
v_gene: TRBV29-1
abundance: .
CDR3nt: TGCAGCGTTGTATGGCAGGGGGCTTCCTACGAGCAGTACTTC
CDR3aa: CSVVWQGASYEQYF

len: 16
j_gene: TRBJ2-5
d_gene: .
v_gene: TRBV7-8
abundance: .
CDR3nt: TGTGCCAGCAGCTTAGGAGGTCTGCCAGGGGGGGAGACCCAGTACTTC
CDR3aa: CASSLGGLPGGETQYF

len: 16
j_gene: TRBJ2-3
d_gene: TRBD2
v_gene: TRBV19
abundance: .
CDR3nt: TGTGCCAGTAGTATGGGTGGGAGGGCTGGCACAGATACGCAGTATTTT
CDR3aa: CASSMGGRAGTDTQYF

len: 15
j_gene: TRBJ1-2
d_gene: .
v_gene: TRBV21-1
abundance: .
CDR3nt: TGTGCCAGCAGCAAAGAGGGGGCCCTCAACTATGGCTACACCTTC
CDR3aa: CASSKEGALNYGYTF

len: 15
j_gene: TRBJ1-6
d_gene: TRBD1
v_gene: TRBV6-2/TRBV6-3
abundance: .
CDR3nt: TGTGCCAGCAGCTATGGACAGGGTGACAATTCACCCCTCCACTTT
CDR3aa: CASSYGQGDNSPLHF

len: 17
j_gene: TRBJ1-5
d_gene: TRBD1
v_gene: TRBV19
abundance: .
CDR3nt: TGTGCCAGTTCCTTAACCCTGACAGGGGCCCTCAATCAGCCCCAGCATTTT
CDR3aa: CASSLTLTGALNQPQHF

len: 15
j_gene: TRBJ1-5
d_gene: .
v_gene: TRBV5-8
abundance: .
CDR3nt: TGTGCCAGCACTTTAATGGGGGATAGCAATCAGCCCCAGCATTTT
CDR3aa: CASTLMGDSNQPQHF

len: 13
j_gene: TRBJ1-6
d_gene: .
v_gene: TRBV12-3/TRBV12-4
abundance: .
CDR3nt: TGTGCCAGCAGTTTAGCGCGGGATTCACCCCTCCACTTT
CDR3aa: CASSLARDSPLHF

len: 17
j_gene: TRBJ2-3
d_gene: .
v_gene: TRBV5-1
abundance: .
CDR3nt: TGCGCCAGCAGCTTGGTGGGCGCTGCGGGTAGCACAGATACGCAGTATTTT
CDR3aa: CASSLVGAAGSTDTQYF

len: 18
j_gene: TRBJ1-6
d_gene: .
v_gene: TRBV7-6
abundance: .
CDR3nt: TGTGCCAGCAGCTTGGACGGACACCACAGCTCCTATAATTCACCCCTCCACTTT
CDR3aa: CASSLDGHHSSYNSPLHF

len: 13
j_gene: TRBJ1-6
d_gene: .
v_gene: TRBV6-5
abundance: .
CDR3nt: TGTGCCAGCAGTTACGTTGTGGATTCACCCCTCCACTTT
CDR3aa: CASSYVVDSPLHF

len: 13
j_gene: TRBJ1-2
d_gene: TRBD1
v_gene: TRBV12-3/TRBV12-4
abundance: .
CDR3nt: TGTGCCAGCAGACCTACAGGGGGCAGTGGCTACACCTTC
CDR3aa: CASRPTGGSGYTF

len: 16
j_gene: TRBJ2-1
d_gene: TRBD2
v_gene: TRBV5-4
abundance: .
CDR3nt: TGTGCCAGCGCTCTAGCGGGGAGGAGCTCCTACAATGAGCAGTTCTTC
CDR3aa: CASALAGRSSYNEQFF

len: 13
j_gene: TRBJ2-7
d_gene: .
v_gene: TRBV19
abundance: .
CDR3nt: TGTGCCAGTAGCGCATCGACTAGCTACGAGCAGTACTTC
CDR3aa: CASSASTSYEQYF